This T cell receptor (beta chain) was sequenced in a study of blood T cell repertoires in COVID-19. Study-wide background: T cells, B-cell-depleted T cells, or PBMCs supplied cDNA or gDNA.

Participants' own reports of clinical history determined their cohort assignment. Method: immunoSEQ multiplex PCR; TCRdb's copy keeps in-frame clones and lacks some. The top ten clones hold 0.9% to 1.2% of a sample with 400,000 or so clones, more than 80% of them seen once. The specimen was PBMCs or T cells enriched from blood (not recorded which). The source is a man aged 25-45 years who had recovered from COVID-19.

The CDR3 nucleotides read TGTGCCAGCAGCGTTCGAGCGGGAGCGGTCGAGCAGTACTTC. This sequence encodes CASSVRAGAVEQYF. This rearrangement joins TRBV9 to TRBJ2-7; 8 nucleotides match TRBD2. The CDR3 extends over 14 amino acids. Germline trimming cut 2 bases from V and 6 bases from J; bases unmatched to any gene: 7. Germline CDR1 is SGDLS and CDR2 is YYNGEE.